This T cell receptor beta chain is from a study of CD8 T cells in Susac syndrome. Those who served as multiple sclerosis controls were treatment-naive patients with stable or active relapsing-remitting disease. Per germline, CDR1 SGDLS and CDR2 YYNGEE. The CDR3 has 15 amino acids. V was clipped by 2 bases and J by 3 bases; unmatched bases: 3. RNA amounts of roughly 0.45 to 1 ug underwent reverse transcription with random hexamers. Coverage of TCR beta CDR3 amplification by immunoSEQ multiplex PCR extended to 54 Vbeta and 13 Jbeta. TCRdb re-called the immunoSEQ multiplex PCR reads with MiXCR, one entry per CDR3 protein. The sample comprises approximately 180,000 distinct CDR3 sequences, 90% to 97% of which are singletons, and around 0.09% rests with the top ten.

Sequenced sample: CD4+ T cells from PBMCs. The chain joins TRBV9 to TRBJ2-2, with 8 nucleotides matching TRBD2. The origin of this receptor is a human donor with multiple sclerosis. In DNA form, the CDR3 reads TGTGCCAGCAGCGTCACTAGCGGATACACCGGGGAGCTGTTTTTT. It codes for CASSVTSGYTGELFF.